A selection of T cell receptor beta chains follows, all from one sample in a study of a mutant IDH1 vaccine in newly diagnosed glioma. These receptors' targets are unknown. Sequencing used immunoSEQ multiplex PCR; TCRdb keeps in-frame clones, though not all of them. The data contain some 50,000 clones, 65% of them singletons. This material consisted of peripheral blood mononuclear cells (PBMCs), taken from a glioma patient whose treatment included an IDH1 peptide vaccine. These receptor sequences come from a man between 40 and 49 years old with glioma. Some clones in this sample may be carry-over from other donors' samples. Both conserved end residues are part of each CDR3. A D gene is named only where the DNA matches it firmly. The listing skips clone size in some rows; elsewhere it reads once, few, many or a size class.

clone size	D gene	J gene	V gene	CDR3 protein	CDR3 DNA
few	.	TRBJ2-5	TRBV10-2	CASSEVRETQYF	TGCGCCAGCAGTGAGGTCAGAGAGACCCAGTACTTC
.	TRBD1	TRBJ2-7	TRBV30	CAWSVPGQARSNYEQYF	TGTGCCTGGAGTGTACCCGGACAGGCTCGCTCCAACTACGAGCAGTACTTC
few	TRBD1	TRBJ1-2	TRBV7-9	CASSRQGTGELYTF	TGTGCCAGCAGTCGACAGGGGACAGGGGAACTCTACACCTTC
few	.	TRBJ2-1	TRBV6-5	CASSSGGPGDQFF	TGTGCCAGCAGTTCGGGGGGCCCGGGAGATCAGTTCTTC
.	.	TRBJ2-5	TRBV7-9	CASQYQGADGGTQYF	TGTGCCAGCCAATATCAAGGGGCCGACGGGGGGACCCAGTACTTC
few	TRBD2	TRBJ2-3	TRBV30	CAWRLAGGRRSTDTQYF	TGTGCCTGGAGACTAGCGGGGGGTCGAAGGAGCACAGATACGCAGTATTTT
few	TRBD1	TRBJ2-2	TRBV2	CASVRDRGRSGELFF	TGTGCCAGCGTCCGGGACAGGGGGCGTAGCGGGGAGCTGTTTTTT
.	.	TRBJ2-1	TRBV15	CATSRDTSSTESSYNEQFF	TGTGCCACCAGCAGGGATACCAGCAGTACGGAAAGCTCCTACAATGAGCAGTTCTTC
.	TRBD1	TRBJ2-6	TRBV11-2	CASSLAGQVSSGANVLTF	TGTGCCAGCAGCTTAGCGGGACAGGTCTCCTCTGGGGCCAACGTCCTGACTTTC
.	TRBD2	TRBJ2-1	TRBV4-2	CASSQGGSGGPYNEQFF	TGTGCCAGCAGCCAGGGAGGGAGCGGGGGGCCATACAATGAGCAGTTCTTC
few	.	TRBJ1-5	TRBV29-1	CSVGDGGQPQHF	TGCAGCGTTGGGGATGGGGGTCAGCCCCAGCATTTT
few	TRBD1	TRBJ1-6	TRBV7-8	CASSSGYRGRNSPLHF	TGTGCCAGCAGCTCGGGATACAGGGGGAGGAATTCACCCCTCCACTTT
.	TRBD2	TRBJ2-3	TRBV6-6	CASSYSMRGAGDTQYF	TGTGCCAGCAGTTACTCCATGCGGGGGGCGGGAGATACGCAGTATTTT
.	.	TRBJ2-5	TRBV5-4	CASSLAALGRAETQYF	TGTGCCAGCAGCTTGGCCGCCCTAGGGCGGGCCGAGACCCAGTACTTC
.	.	TRBJ2-7	TRBV5-6	CASSLGGREQYF	TGTGCCAGCAGCTTGGGTGGGCGAGAGCAGTACTTC
.	.	TRBJ1-6	TRBV7-2	CASSLLEGSPLHF	TGTGCCAGCAGCTTATTGGAAGGGTCACCCCTCCACTTT
.	.	TRBJ1-1	TRBV6-1	CASSGRNQNTEAFF	TGTGCCAGCTCGGGGAGGAATCAAAACACTGAAGCTTTCTTT
few	.	TRBJ1-2	TRBV5-1	CASSFEQGHYGYTF	TGCGCCAGCAGCTTTGAACAGGGTCACTATGGCTACACCTTC
few	TRBD1	TRBJ2-7	TRBV5-1	CASSLTGGARGYEQYF	TGCGCCAGCAGCTTGACAGGGGGCGCTCGGGGCTACGAGCAGTACTTC
.	.	TRBJ2-2	TRBV30	CTWTQWATGELFF	TGTACCTGGACCCAATGGGCCACCGGGGAGCTGTTTTTT
.	.	TRBJ2-3	TRBV6-5	CASGGIGGTTDTQYF	TGTGCCAGCGGGGGTATTGGAGGAACCACAGATACGCAGTATTTT
.	.	TRBJ2-1	TRBV5-1	CASSDQTQQGAEQFF	TGCGCCAGCAGCGATCAAACCCAACAGGGAGCTGAGCAGTTCTTC
.	TRBD2	TRBJ2-5	TRBV27	CASRLAGAQETQYF	TGTGCCAGCAGATTAGCGGGGGCCCAAGAGACCCAGTACTTC
.	.	TRBJ2-3	TRBV4-2	CASSQDPYSHLGTDTQYF	TGTGCCAGCAGCCAAGATCCCTATTCCCACCTTGGCACAGATACGCAGTATTTT
.	TRBD1	TRBJ1-5	TRBV10-2	CASREAATGGQPQHF	TGCGCCAGCCGTGAAGCGGCGACAGGGGGGCAGCCCCAGCATTTT
few	.	TRBJ2-5	TRBV20-1	CSARDLGVAYF	TGCAGTGCTAGAGATTTGGGTGTGGCGTACTTC
.	.	TRBJ2-3	TRBV7-2	CASSPGQSTDTQYF	TGTGCCAGCAGCCCCGGACAGAGCACAGATACGCAGTATTTT
few	.	TRBJ1-2	TRBV2	CASSVIREGERGYTF	TGTGCCAGCAGTGTCATCAGGGAGGGTGAAAGGGGCTACACCTTC
.	.	TRBJ1-3	TRBV9	CASSVAGSGNTIYF	TGTGCCAGCAGCGTAGCTGGTTCTGGAAACACCATATATTTT
once	.	TRBJ2-5	TRBV15	CATSRVGGIYETQYF	TGTGCCACCAGCAGAGTAGGCGGAATTTACGAGACCCAGTACTTC
.	.	TRBJ2-1	TRBV6-4	CASSDERGYEQFF	TGTGCCAGCAGTGACGAGAGGGGCTATGAGCAGTTCTTC
.	TRBD1	TRBJ2-7	TRBV19	CASAPGTGPYEQYF	TGTGCCTCGGCCCCAGGGACAGGCCCCTACGAGCAGTACTTC